This T cell receptor beta chain emerged from a study of shared clonotypes between healthy human individuals. The study's findings and limits: Naive subsets generally exceeded memory subsets in estimated richness. Sorted-subset sequencing was shown by rarefaction to be incomplete despite large depth.

Naive CD8 isolation took CD45RO-negative cells positively selected for CCR7 and excluded terminally differentiated effector memory CD45RA+ cells. Germline V gene data show CDR1 as SGHKS and CDR2 as YYEKEE (reference sequence). V lost 2 bases, J lost 1 base, and 12 bases lay in between. The CDR3 is 15 amino acids. For this clone: Its target is not known.

Clones were sequenced by immunoSEQ multiplex PCR, and TCRdb holds only the in-frame ones, with some missing. The sample lists around 2,000,000 clones; approximately 94% were seen once. The chain combines TRBV5-5 with TRBJ2-5; D is perhaps TRBD1 or TRBD2 (5 bases each). The TCR was taken from a man younger than 35 in good health. Material: naive CD8+ T cells sorted from blood. The CDR3 DNA is TGTGCCAGCAGCTTCTGGGGACGCGGCCAAGAGACCCAGTACTTC. Translated, it gives CASSFWGRGQETQYF.